Shown below are 31 T cell receptor beta chains from a single sample sequenced in a study of T cell changes during pregnancy in multiple sclerosis. Only in-frame clones appear in the TCRdb table, and some are missing; sequencing was by immunoSEQ multiplex PCR. The sample comprises about 53,000 clones, around 87% of which are singletons, and 5.1% rests with the top ten. This specimen consisted of peripheral blood, obtained after pregnancy. The receptors were gathered from a female donor in good health, enrolled as a control in a pregnancy study.

The rearrangement joins TRBV7-6 to TRBJ2-7, with 9 positions matching TRBD2. Germline assignment: CDR1 SGHVS and CDR2 FNYEAQ. The CDR3 contains 13 residues. The J segment lost 7 bases and the V segment lost 2 bases, leaving 3 bases of the junction unmatched. The CDR3 sequence: CASSLLAGTEQYF. CDR3 bases: TGTGCCAGCAGCTTACTAGCGGGGACAGAGCAGTACTTC.

The chain is built from TRBV6-6 and TRBJ1-6; D is unresolved. This CDR3 has 14 amino acids. With 7 bases removed from V and 6 bases from J, the gap between germline ends came to 13 bases. The germline V gene has CDR1 MNHNY and CDR2 SVGAGI (reference sequence). CDR3 residues: CASTSTESNSPLHF. CDR3 sequence (DNA): TGTGCCAGCACCTCCACAGAGTCTAATTCACCCCTCCACTTT.

The chain carries TRBV27 and TRBJ2-7; 10 bases fit TRBD1. The trim removed 4 bases at V and 7 bases at J, leaving 10 bases unmatched. Germline loops: CDR1 MNHEY, CDR2 SMNVEV (reference sequence). The CDR3 totals 15 residues. CDR3 coding DNA: TGTGCCAGCAGTTCCAACCGGGACAGGGGTGGGGAGCAGTACTTC. Its translation: CASSSNRDRGGEQYF.

This clone appeared a single time. The chain combines TRBV7-8 with TRBJ1-5; TRBD1 matches 9 bases. The V gene end was trimmed by 5 bases and the J gene end by 1 base; junction bases not matched to a gene: 6. Germline CDR1 and CDR2: SGHVS and FQNEAQ. There are 16 residues in the CDR3. CDR3 loop: CASSLRDRASNQPQHF. Here the CDR3 DNA reads TGTGCCAGCAGCCTACGGGACAGGGCCAGCAATCAGCCCCAGCATTTT.

This clone was counted once. The DNA of the CDR3 is TGTGCCAGCTCACCAACGGGACTAGCGGGAGGATCCTCTGGGGCCAACGTCCTGACTTTC. Translation: CASSPTGLAGGSSGANVLTF. V is TRBV18 and J is TRBJ2-6, with 15 positions matching TRBD2. J gave up 0 bases and V 2 bases, and 5 bases lay outside the gene matches. This CDR3 contains 20 residues. Germline V gives CDR1 KGHSH, CDR2 LQKENI. The full variable domain, its missing parts supplied by reference TRBV18 and TRBJ2-6, is NAGVMQNPRHLVRRRGQEARLRCSPMKGHSHVYWYRQLPEEGLKFMVYLQKENIIDESGMPKERFSAEFPKEGPSILRIQQVVRGDSAAYFCASSPTGLAGGSSGANVLTFGAGSRLTVL.

J is TRBJ2-5 and V is TRBV27, with a tentative D call TRBD2 (5 bases). The V gene's germline CDR1 is MNHEY and CDR2 SMNVEV (reference sequence). Trimming took 5 bases from V and 1 from J, leaving 17 bases between them. CDR3 length equals 16 residues. Here the CDR3 reads CASSLRASGFQETQYF. CDR3 nucleotide sequence: TGTGCCAGCAGTCTCCGTGCCTCGGGATTCCAAGAGACCCAGTACTTC.

The chain carries TRBV9 and TRBJ2-7; TRBD1 aligns across 9 bases. The germline V gene encodes CDR1 SGDLS and CDR2 YYNGEE. The CDR3 covers 15 residues. Losses at the gene ends were 4 bases for V and 4 bases for J; bases not matched to a gene: 9. CDR3 bases: TGTGCCAGCAGCCCATCCGGGACAGGGATTTACGAGCAGTACTTC. It translates to CASSPSGTGIYEQYF.

A few counts support this clone. The chain joins TRBV2 to TRBJ2-3; 8 bases match TRBD1. This CDR3 is built from 12 residues. Trimming cost V 4 bases and J 10 bases; bases outside gene matches: 4. Germline CDR1 and CDR2: SNHLY and FYNNEI. Written as DNA, the CDR3 is TGTGCCAGCAGTGGAGGACAGGGATCGCAGTATTTT. Translated: CASSGGQGSQYF.

The chain carries TRBV6-1 and TRBJ1-1, with D possibly being TRBD1 (5 bases). V lost 3 bases to trimming and J lost 7 bases, with 15 bases between them. CDR1 and CDR2 (germline): MNHNS, SASEGT. CDR3 length: 14 residues. DNA of the CDR3: TGTGCCAGCAGTGAGGTCGGGGGTGCGCGTGAAGCTTTCTTT. It encodes CASSEVGGAREAFF.

The rearrangement uses TRBV5-1 and TRBJ2-2, with D perhaps TRBD2 (6 bases). This CDR3 contains 13 residues. CDR1 and CDR2 from the germline V gene are SGHRS and YFSETQ. Trimming stripped 2 bases from V and 4 bases from J, with 6 bases between. The CDR3 coding sequence is TGCGCCAGCAGCTTCGGGAGCACCGGGGAGCTGTTTTTT. Translated: CASSFGSTGELFF.

The chain couples TRBV9 to TRBJ1-1; possibly TRBD1 for D (6 bases). Trimming stripped 0 bases from V and 4 bases from J, with 10 bases between. This CDR3 region has 14 residues. Germline CDR1 and CDR2: SGDLS and YYNGEE. The CDR3: CASSVGADSTEAFF. DNA of the CDR3: TGTGCCAGCAGCGTAGGTGCGGACAGCACTGAAGCTTTCTTT.

CDR3: CASSLQGGGPQYF. CDR3 nucleotide sequence: TGTGCCAGCAGCTTACAAGGGGGGGGGCCTCAGTACTTC. The V and J genes are TRBV7-7 and TRBJ2-5; D is possibly TRBD2 (7 bases). The CDR3 runs 13 residues. Between the trimmed V and J ends, which lost 2 bases and 11 bases, there was a span of 15 bases. Germline CDR1 is SSHAT and CDR2 is FNYEAQ (reference sequence). Full variable domain (remainder filled in from reference TRBV7-7 and TRBJ2-5): GAGVSQSPRYKVTKRGQDVTLRCDPISSHATLYWYQQALGQGPEFLTYFNYEAQPDKSGLPSDRFSAERPEGSISTLTIQRTEQRDSAMYRCASSLQGGGPQYFGPGTRLLVL.

DNA for the CDR3: TGTGCCATCAGCTTGGGACTAGCGGGCGACAATGAGCAGTTCTTC. It is translated as CAISLGLAGDNEQFF. This rearrangement joins TRBV10-3 to TRBJ2-1; 12 bases are shared with TRBD2. The CDR3 runs 15 residues. V dropped 6 bases and J dropped 5; count of bases not matched to a gene: 5. The germline V gene encodes CDR1 ENHRY and CDR2 SYGVKD.

V usage is TRBV7-2 and J usage is TRBJ2-3, with 11 bases identical to TRBD2. In germline, CDR1 is SGHTA, CDR2 FQGNSA. The CDR3 is 18 amino acids. The trim removed 4 bases at V and 6 bases at J, leaving 15 bases unmatched. Here the CDR3 DNA reads TGTGCCAGCAGCTGGTCTAGCGGGGGGCCCACATCGGGGGATACGCAGTATTTT. Amino acid sequence: CASSWSSGGPTSGDTQYF.

The V call is TRBV5-1, the J call TRBJ2-1; D is uncertain. V was trimmed by 0 bases and J by 0 bases, leaving 7 bases between them. This CDR3 contains 15 residues. The germline V gene has CDR1 SGHRS and CDR2 YFSETQ. The chain's CDR3 is CASSLDPSSYNEQFF. The CDR3 DNA reads TGCGCCAGCAGCTTGGACCCGAGCTCCTACAATGAGCAGTTCTTC.

This chain uses TRBV7-3 with TRBJ2-5, with D possibly being TRBD2 (7 bases). V was shortened by 4 bases and J by 4 bases, with 13 bases between the two germline ends. There are 14 residues in the CDR3. CDR1 and CDR2 (germline): SGHTA, FQGTGA. CDR3 nucleotides: TGTGCCAGCAGCTACGGGGGGCCTGGAGAGACCCAGTACTTC. It is translated as CASSYGGPGETQYF.

This chain joins TRBV7-8 and TRBJ2-3, with 9 bases that match TRBD2. V shed 5 bases and J 7 bases; nucleotides not matched to a gene: 13. Germline V CDR1 and CDR2: SGHVS, FQNEAQ. The CDR3 has 16 amino acids. CDR3 nucleotide sequence: TGTGCCAGCAGCCGCGAGATAGCGGGAGTGCGGAATACGCAGTATTTT. This codes for CASSREIAGVRNTQYF.

V usage is TRBV9 and J usage is TRBJ1-6; TRBD1 aligns across 9 bases. This CDR3 has 17 residues. The V and J ends lost 3 bases and 8 bases, in that order; junction bases with no gene match: 12. CDR1 is SGDLS, CDR2 YYNGEE, per germline. The CDR3 here is CASSGSPGQGHDSPLHF. In nucleotides, the CDR3 is TGTGCCAGCAGCGGGTCTCCGGGACAGGGTCACGATTCACCCCTCCACTTT. Combining the CDR3 with reference TRBV9 and TRBJ1-6 gives the whole variable domain DSGVTQTPKHLITATGQRVTLRCSPRSGDLSVYWYQQSLDQGLQFLIQYYNGEERAKGNILERFSAQQFPDLHSELNLSSLELGDSALYFCASSGSPGQGHDSPLHFGNGTRLTVT.

The V call is TRBV4-3, the J call TRBJ1-6; D uncertain. Between the trimmed V and J ends, which lost 1 base and 7 bases, there was a span of 8 bases. The CDR3 is 14 amino acids. CDR1 and CDR2 from the germline V gene are LGHNA and YSLEER. The CDR3 nucleotides are TGCGCCAGCAGCCAAGGGTCGGGGAATTCACCCCTCCACTTT. It specifies CASSQGSGNSPLHF.

The count of this clone is one. The chain couples TRBV10-1 to TRBJ2-5; no clear D gene. The CDR3 extends over 11 amino acids. Germline loops: CDR1 WNHNN, CDR2 SYGVQD (reference sequence). V was clipped by 6 bases and J by 2 bases, with 4 bases between them. CDR3 DNA sequence: TGCGCCAGCAGATATCAAGAGACCCAGTACTTC. Amino acids: CASRYQETQYF.

V gene TRBV27 combines with J gene TRBJ2-7, with 7 bases identical to TRBD2. The V gene end was trimmed by 5 bases and the J gene end by 2 bases; junction bases not matched to a gene: 3. Germline values: CDR1 MNHEY, CDR2 SMNVEV (reference sequence). The CDR3 runs 13 residues. CDR3 loop: CASSPAGAYEQYF. Written as DNA, the CDR3 is TGTGCCAGCAGTCCGGCGGGGGCCTACGAGCAGTACTTC.

The chain joins TRBV11-3 to TRBJ2-1; tentatively, D is TRBD2 (5 bases). Per germline, CDR1 SGHNT and CDR2 YENEEA. The CDR3 sequence is 14 residues long. V was cut by 1 base and J by 1 base, with 5 bases left in between. For the CDR3, the DNA is TGTGCCAGCAGCTTAGCGGGATCCTACAATGAGCAGTTCTTC. Amino acids: CASSLAGSYNEQFF.

The rearrangement uses TRBV30 and TRBJ1-1, with 8 bases that match TRBD1. This CDR3 has 13 residues. V shed 4 bases, J shed 5 bases, and the junction held 6 bases outside the gene matches. Germline-derived CDR1 and CDR2 are GTSNPN and SVGIG (reference sequence). Here the CDR3 DNA reads TGTGCCTGGAATAACAGGGGGTTAACTGAAGCTTTCTTT. It encodes CAWNNRGLTEAFF.

The V call is TRBV28, the J call TRBJ2-1; TRBD2 matches 11 bases. J lost 7 bases, V lost 5 bases, and 10 bases had no gene match. From germline, CDR1 is MDHEN and CDR2 SYDVKM. This CDR3 region has 16 residues. This CDR3 reads CASSDGGLAGRNEQFF. As DNA, the CDR3 is TGTGCCAGCAGTGACGGAGGACTAGCGGGTAGAAATGAGCAGTTCTTC. Full variable domain (missing parts from reference TRBV28 and TRBJ2-1): DVKVTQSSRYLVKRTGEKVFLECVQDMDHENMFWYRQDPGLGLRLIYFSYDVKMKEKGDIPEGYSVSREKKERFSLILESASTNQTSMYLCASSDGGLAGRNEQFFGPGTRLTVL.

This chain uses TRBV7-9 with TRBJ2-7; 8 bases fit TRBD2. The ends lost 5 bases at V and 2 bases at J; junction bases unmatched: 11. Germline V gene sequence: CDR1 SEHNR, CDR2 FQNEAQ (reference sequence). The CDR3 consists of 16 residues. The CDR3, as DNA: TGTGCCAGCAGCCCACGGGAGGGGGAAGGTCCCTACGAGCAGTACTTC. Protein product: CASSPREGEGPYEQYF.

This chain uses TRBV10-3 with TRBJ2-5; maybe TRBD2 (6 bases). CDR1 and CDR2 from the germline V gene are ENHRY and SYGVKD. There are 15 residues in the CDR3. Trimming pared 6 bases from V and 3 bases from J, leaving 17 bases between. CDR3 bases: TGTGCCATCAGCCTGACTAGGGGACTCGAAGAGACCCAGTACTTC. As protein: CAISLTRGLEETQYF.

The table lists this clone with a few counts. V usage is TRBV29-1 and J usage is TRBJ1-4; 8 bases map to TRBD1. CDR1 SQVTM and CDR2 ANQGSEA come from the germline V gene. Trimming cost V 4 bases and J 7 bases; bases outside gene matches: 5. The CDR3 has 13 amino acids. CDR3: CSVGGTGLEKLFF. The CDR3 DNA reads as TGCAGCGTTGGCGGGACAGGCCTTGAAAAACTGTTTTTT.

The chain has TRBV6-1 and TRBJ1-3, with D tentatively TRBD1 (6 bases). This CDR3 is 16 amino acids long. The ends were cut back, 2 bases at V and 0 bases at J, with 11 bases in the middle. Per the germline V gene, CDR1 is MNHNS and CDR2 is SASEGT. As DNA, the CDR3 is TGTGCCAGCAGTGAATTGGGGGCCTCCTCTGGAAACACCATATATTTT. Encoded protein: CASSELGASSGNTIYF.

The rearrangement uses TRBV15 and TRBJ2-3, with 7 bases aligning to TRBD1. The germline V gene has CDR1 LNHNV and CDR2 YYDKDF (reference sequence). The ends lost 0 bases at V and 3 bases at J; junction bases unmatched: 12. The CDR3 is 18 amino acids. Here the CDR3 DNA reads TGTGCCACCAGCAGAGATCAAGGTCAGGGGGTTAGGACAGATACGCAGTATTTT. Translation: CATSRDQGQGVRTDTQYF.

The chain uses TRBV27 and TRBJ2-2; 10 bases agree with TRBD1. This CDR3 is 14 amino acids long. Germline CDR1 MNHEY, CDR2 SMNVEV (reference sequence). V trimming: 7 bases; J trimming: 7 bases; junction bases outside the gene matches: 6. The DNA for the CDR3 is TGTGCCAGCATGACAGGGGGCAATATCGGGGAGCTGTTTTTT. This encodes CASMTGGNIGELFF.

The rearrangement links TRBV18 to TRBJ1-5; the D gene is possibly TRBD1 (5 bases). The CDR3 consists of 14 residues. Trimming removed 5 bases from V and 3 bases from J, with 11 bases in between. Germline V lookup: CDR1 KGHSH, CDR2 LQKENI. The CDR3 protein is CASSNQGNNQPQHF. Here the CDR3 DNA reads TGTGCCAGCTCAAATCAGGGTAACAATCAGCCCCAGCATTTT.